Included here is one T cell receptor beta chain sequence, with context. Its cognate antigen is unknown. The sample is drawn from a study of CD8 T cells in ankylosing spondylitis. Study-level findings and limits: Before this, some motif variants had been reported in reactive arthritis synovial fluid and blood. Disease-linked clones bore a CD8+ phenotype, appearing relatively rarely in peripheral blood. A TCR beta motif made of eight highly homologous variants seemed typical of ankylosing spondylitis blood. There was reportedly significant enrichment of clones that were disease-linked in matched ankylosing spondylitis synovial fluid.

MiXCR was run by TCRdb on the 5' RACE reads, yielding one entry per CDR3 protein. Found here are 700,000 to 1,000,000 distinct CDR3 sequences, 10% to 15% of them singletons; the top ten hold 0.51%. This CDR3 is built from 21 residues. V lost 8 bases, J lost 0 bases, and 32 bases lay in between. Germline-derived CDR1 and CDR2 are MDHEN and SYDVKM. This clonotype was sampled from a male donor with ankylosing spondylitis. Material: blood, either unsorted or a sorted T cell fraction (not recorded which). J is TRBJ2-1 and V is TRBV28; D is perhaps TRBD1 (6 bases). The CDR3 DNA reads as TGTGCCAGCGCTTTAGTGGGTCTTAGGACAGCGTCTACGAGCTCCTACAATGAGCAGTTCTTC. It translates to CASALVGLRTASTSSYNEQFF.